This T cell receptor beta chain emerged from a study of vaccination and CD4 T cells after COVID-19. Study summary: Post-COVID draws followed diagnosis by a median 101 days (range 35 to 161). Cellular stimulation was performed using overlapping spike peptides derived from SARS-CoV-2, HCoV-NL63, HCoV-OC43 and HCoV-229E. Study-wide results and limits: Apart from involving relatively few convalescent patients, the work omitted early post-infection timepoints.

The Oncomine TCR Beta short-read assay was what sequenced the DNA obtained from cultured CD4+ T cells. TCRdb re-called the PCR reads with MiXCR, one entry per CDR3 protein. The table includes about 6,600 distinct CDR3 sequences, roughly 18% detected once. Treatment reported: approximately 11-day PBMC culture with coronavirus spike peptide pools or control peptides (ViraFEST assay). Every positive PCR date fell between March and December 2020, earlier than the US Alpha, Beta and Delta variants. Judged by abundance, this clonotype is medium-sized (0.01 to 0.1%). The antigen is undetermined. This CDR3 contains 17 residues. V lost 4 bases and J lost 8, with 22 bases in between. Germline CDR1 reads KGHDR; CDR2 reads SFDVKD.

Specimen: CD4+ T cells from blood, cultured in vitro. The rearrangement joins TRBV24-1 to TRBJ2-2; D possibly corresponds to TRBD1 (7 bases). The TCR originated in a human donor who had recovered from COVID-19. The CDR3 loop is CATSEVDRAGKLGELFF. As DNA, the CDR3 is TGTGCCACCAGTGAAGTTGACAGGGCGGGAAAGTTGGGGGAGCTGTTTTTT.